The clone carrying this T cell receptor (beta chain) occurred a few times. This sample was included in a study of T-cell reconstitution after alpha-beta-depleted transplantation in children. The CDR3 contains 16 residues. Per germline, CDR1 SGHDT and CDR2 YYEEEE. J lost 8 bases, V lost 3 bases, and 13 bases had no gene match. Molecular barcoding with unique molecular identifiers was used for the TCRbeta library. Using its own MiXCR run on the PCR reads, TCRdb lists one record per CDR3 protein. This table has 300,000 or so distinct CDR3 sequences, roughly 9.5% appearing once. The rearrangement links TRBV5-6 to TRBJ1-4; the match to TRBD1 covers 7 bases. Specimen: PBMCs from the stem cell graft donor, collected from the stem cell graft. This receptor was identified in a human donor who donated a stem cell graft to a child with SCID. CDR3 DNA: TGTGCCAGCAGCTACTTATCCTCACAGGGGAGGGAAAAACTGTTTTTT. The encoded protein is CASSYLSSQGREKLFF. The full variable domain, rest sourced from reference TRBV5-6 and TRBJ1-4, is DAGVTQSPTHLIKTRGQQVTLRCSPKSGHDTVSWYQQALGQGPQFIFQYYEEEERQRGNFPDRFSGHQFPNYSSELNVNALLLGDSALYLCASSYLSSQGREKLFFGSGTQLSVL.